This TCR beta chain derives from a study of blood T cell repertoires in COVID-19. Background on the study: The study drew acute and convalescent COVID-19 samples from the United States, Italy and Spain. T cells, B-cell-depleted T cells, or PBMCs provided the cDNA or gDNA that served as material.

The CDR3 is made up of 19 amino acids. Methods used by the authors: Amplification of reference gene primers provided the estimated nucleated cell counts. Data came from immunoSEQ multiplex PCR; TCRdb stores just in-frame clones and leaves some out. From that table come the V and J calls and clone size; the DNA was used to work out D and trimming. In the table there are approximately 200,000 clones, about 88% of which are singletons. What was sequenced was peripheral blood. The rearrangement uses TRBV21-1 and TRBJ2-5; the table's D call, TRBD2, was not checked against the DNA. TRBV21-1 is reported as a pseudogene. The receptor comes from a woman aged 25 to 39 with active or convalescent COVID-19. This chain's CDR3 is CATQFPGTSGRKRQETQYF. CDR3 DNA: TGTGCCACCCAATTCCCCGGGACTAGCGGGAGAAAGCGCCAAGAGACCCAGTACTTC.